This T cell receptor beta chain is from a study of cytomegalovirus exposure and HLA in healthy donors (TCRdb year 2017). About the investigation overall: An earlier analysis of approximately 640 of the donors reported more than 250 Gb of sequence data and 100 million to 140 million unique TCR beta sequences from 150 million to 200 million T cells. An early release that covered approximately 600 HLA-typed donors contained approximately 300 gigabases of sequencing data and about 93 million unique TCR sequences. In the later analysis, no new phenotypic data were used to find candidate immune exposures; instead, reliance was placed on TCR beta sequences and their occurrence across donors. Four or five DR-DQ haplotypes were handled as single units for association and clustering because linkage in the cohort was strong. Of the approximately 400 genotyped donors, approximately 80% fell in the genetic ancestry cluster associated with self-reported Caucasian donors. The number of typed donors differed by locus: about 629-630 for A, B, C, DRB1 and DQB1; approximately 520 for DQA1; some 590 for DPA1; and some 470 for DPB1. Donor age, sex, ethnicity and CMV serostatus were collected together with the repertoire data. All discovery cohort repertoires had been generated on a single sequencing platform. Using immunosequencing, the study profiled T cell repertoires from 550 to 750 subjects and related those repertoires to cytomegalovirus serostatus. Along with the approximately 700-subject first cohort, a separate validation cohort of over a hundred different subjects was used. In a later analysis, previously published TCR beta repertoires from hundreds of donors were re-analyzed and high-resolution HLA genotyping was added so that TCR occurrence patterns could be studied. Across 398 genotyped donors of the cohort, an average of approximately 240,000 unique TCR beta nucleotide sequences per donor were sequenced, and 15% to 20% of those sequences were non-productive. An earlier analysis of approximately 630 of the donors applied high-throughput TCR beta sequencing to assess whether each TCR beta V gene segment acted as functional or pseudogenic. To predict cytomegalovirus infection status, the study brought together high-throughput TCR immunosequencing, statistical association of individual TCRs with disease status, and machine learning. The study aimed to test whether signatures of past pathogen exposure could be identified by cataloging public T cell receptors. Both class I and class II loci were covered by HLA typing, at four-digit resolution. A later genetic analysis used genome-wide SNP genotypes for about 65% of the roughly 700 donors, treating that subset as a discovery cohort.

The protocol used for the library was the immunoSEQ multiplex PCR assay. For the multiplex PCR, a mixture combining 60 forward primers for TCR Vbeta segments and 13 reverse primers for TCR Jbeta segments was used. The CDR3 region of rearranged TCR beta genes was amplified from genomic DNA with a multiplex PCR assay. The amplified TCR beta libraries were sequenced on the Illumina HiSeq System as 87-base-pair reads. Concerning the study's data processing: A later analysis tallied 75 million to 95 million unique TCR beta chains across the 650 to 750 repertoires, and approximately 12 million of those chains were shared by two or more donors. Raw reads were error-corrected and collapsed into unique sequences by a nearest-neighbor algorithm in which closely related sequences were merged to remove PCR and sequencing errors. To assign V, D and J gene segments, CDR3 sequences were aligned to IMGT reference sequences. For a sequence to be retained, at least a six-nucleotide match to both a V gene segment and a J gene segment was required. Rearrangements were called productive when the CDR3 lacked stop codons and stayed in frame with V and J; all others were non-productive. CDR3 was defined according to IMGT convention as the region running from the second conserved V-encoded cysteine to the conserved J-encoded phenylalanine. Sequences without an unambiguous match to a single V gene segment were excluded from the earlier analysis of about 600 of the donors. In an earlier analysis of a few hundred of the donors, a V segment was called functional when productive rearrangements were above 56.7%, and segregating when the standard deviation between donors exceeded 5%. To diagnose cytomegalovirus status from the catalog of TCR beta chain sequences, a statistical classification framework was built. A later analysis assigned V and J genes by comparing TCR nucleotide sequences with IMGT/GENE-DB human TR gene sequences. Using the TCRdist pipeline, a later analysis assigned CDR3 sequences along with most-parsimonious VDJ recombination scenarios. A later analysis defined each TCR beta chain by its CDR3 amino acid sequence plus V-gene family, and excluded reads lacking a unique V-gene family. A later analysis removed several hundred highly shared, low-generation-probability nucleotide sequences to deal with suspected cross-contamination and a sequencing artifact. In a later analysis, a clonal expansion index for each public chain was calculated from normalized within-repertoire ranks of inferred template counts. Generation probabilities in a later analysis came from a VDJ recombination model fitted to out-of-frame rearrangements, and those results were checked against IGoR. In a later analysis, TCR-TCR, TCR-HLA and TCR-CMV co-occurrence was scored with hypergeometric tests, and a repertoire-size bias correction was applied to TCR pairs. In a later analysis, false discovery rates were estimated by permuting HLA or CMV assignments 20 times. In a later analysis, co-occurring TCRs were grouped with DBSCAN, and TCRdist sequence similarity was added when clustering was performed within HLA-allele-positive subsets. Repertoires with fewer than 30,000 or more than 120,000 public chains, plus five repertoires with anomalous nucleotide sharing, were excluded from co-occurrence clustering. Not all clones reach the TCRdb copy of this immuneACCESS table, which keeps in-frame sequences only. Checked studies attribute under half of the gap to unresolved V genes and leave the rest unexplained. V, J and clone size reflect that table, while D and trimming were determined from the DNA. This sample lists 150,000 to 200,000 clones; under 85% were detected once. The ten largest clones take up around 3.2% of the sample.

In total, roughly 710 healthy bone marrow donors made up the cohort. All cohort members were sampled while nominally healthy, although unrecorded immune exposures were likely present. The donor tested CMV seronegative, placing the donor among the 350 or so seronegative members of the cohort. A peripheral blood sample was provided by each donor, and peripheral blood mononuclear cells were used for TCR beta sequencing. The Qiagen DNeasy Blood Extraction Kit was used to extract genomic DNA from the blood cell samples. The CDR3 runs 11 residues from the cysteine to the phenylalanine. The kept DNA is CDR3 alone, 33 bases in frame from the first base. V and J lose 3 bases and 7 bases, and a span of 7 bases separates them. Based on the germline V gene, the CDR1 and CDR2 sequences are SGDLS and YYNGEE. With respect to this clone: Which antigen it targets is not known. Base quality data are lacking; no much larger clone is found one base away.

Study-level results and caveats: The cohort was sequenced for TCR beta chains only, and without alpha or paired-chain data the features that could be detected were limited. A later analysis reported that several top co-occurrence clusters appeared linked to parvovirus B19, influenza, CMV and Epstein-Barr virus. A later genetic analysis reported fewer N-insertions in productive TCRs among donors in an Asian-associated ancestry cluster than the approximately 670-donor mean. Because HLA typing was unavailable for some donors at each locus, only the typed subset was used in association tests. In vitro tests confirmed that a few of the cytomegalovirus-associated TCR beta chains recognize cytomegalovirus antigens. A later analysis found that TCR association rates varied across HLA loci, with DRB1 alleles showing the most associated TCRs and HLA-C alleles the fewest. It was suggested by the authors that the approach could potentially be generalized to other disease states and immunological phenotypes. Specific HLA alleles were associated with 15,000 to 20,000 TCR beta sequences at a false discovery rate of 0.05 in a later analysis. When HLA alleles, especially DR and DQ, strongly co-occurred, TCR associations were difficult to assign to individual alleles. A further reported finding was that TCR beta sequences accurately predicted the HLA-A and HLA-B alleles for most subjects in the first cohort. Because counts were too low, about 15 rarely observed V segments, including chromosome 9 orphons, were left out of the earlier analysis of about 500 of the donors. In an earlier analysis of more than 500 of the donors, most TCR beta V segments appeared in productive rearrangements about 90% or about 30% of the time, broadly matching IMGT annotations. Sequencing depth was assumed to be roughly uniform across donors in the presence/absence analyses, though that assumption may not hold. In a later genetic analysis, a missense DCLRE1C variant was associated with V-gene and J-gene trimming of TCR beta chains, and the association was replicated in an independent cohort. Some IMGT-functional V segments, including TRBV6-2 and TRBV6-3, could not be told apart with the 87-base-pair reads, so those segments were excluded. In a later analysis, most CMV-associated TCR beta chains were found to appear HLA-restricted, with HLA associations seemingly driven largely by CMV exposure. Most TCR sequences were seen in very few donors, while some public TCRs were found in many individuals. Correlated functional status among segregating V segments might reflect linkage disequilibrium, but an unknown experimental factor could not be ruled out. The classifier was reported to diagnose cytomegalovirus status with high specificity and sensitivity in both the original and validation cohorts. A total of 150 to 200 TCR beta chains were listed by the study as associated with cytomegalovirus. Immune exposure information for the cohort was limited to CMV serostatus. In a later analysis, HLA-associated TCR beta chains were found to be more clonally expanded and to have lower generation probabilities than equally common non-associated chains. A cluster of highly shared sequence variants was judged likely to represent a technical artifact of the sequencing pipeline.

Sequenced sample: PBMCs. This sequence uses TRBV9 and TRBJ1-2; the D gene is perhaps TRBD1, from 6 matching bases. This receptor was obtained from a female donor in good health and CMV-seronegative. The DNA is TGTGCCAGCAGCGAGGGGGTTGGCTACACCTTC. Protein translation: CASSEGVGYTF.